This T cell receptor (beta chain) was sequenced during a study of low-dose radiotherapy and immunotherapy resistance in tumors. TRAV- and TRBV-specific primers, spanning alpha and beta chains, primed first-strand cDNA. TCRs underwent 20 PCR cycles of amplification with a constant-region primer and V-primer adapter. Isolated mRNA underwent amplification via in vitro transcription. TCRdb analysed the reads with MiXCR anew, one entry per CDR3 protein. The data contain about 39,000 distinct CDR3 sequences, less than 40% of them seen just once; the ten biggest clones take up around 3.5%. Regarding time point: before trial treatment. Trimming left V 6 bases short and J 6 bases short, with 12 bases between. This CDR3 has 13 residues. CDR1 is WNHNN, CDR2 SYGVQD, per germline (reference sequence).

This clonotype originated in a male donor with gallbladder cancer. This chain links TRBV10-1 with TRBJ2-1; D unclear. This sample comprised PBMCs, obtained before treatment. The CDR3 nucleotides are TGCGCCAGCAGCGCGGATTCCCGCAATGAGCAGTTCTTC. It encodes CASSADSRNEQFF.